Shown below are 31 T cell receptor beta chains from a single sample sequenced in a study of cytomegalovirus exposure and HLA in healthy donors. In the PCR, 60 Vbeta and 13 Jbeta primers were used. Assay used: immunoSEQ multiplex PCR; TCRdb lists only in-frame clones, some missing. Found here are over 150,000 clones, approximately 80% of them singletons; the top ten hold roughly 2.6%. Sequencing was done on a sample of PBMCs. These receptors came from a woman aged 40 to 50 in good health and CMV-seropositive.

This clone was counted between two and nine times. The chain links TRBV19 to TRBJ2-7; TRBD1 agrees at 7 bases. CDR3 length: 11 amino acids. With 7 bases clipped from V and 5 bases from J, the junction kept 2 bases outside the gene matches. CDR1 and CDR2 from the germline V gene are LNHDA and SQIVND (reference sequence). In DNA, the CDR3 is TGTGCCAGTATGGACAGGAACGAGCAGTACTTC. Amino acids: CASMDRNEQYF.

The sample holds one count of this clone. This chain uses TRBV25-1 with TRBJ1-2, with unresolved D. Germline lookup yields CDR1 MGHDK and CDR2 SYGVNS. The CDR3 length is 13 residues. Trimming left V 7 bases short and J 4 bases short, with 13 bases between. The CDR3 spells CASKEGRGYGYTF. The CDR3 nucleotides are TGTGCCAGCAAGGAAGGGAGAGGCTATGGCTACACCTTC.

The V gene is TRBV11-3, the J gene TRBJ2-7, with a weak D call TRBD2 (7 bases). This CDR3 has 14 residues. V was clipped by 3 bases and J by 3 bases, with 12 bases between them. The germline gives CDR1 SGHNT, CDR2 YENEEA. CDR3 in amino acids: CASSLRGQNYEQYF. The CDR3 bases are TGTGCCAGCAGCTTGCGGGGGCAGAACTACGAGCAGTACTTC.

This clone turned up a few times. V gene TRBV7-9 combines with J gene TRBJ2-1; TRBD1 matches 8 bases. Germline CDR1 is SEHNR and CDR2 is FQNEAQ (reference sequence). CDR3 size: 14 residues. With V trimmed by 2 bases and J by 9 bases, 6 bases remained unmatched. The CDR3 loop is CASSLNSGGGEQFF. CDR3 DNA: TGTGCCAGCAGCTTAAACTCAGGGGGCGGTGAGCAGTTCTTC.

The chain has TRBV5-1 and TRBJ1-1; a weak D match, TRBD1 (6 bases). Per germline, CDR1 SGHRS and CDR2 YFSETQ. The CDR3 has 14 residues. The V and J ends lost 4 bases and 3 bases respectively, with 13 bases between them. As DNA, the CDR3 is TGCGCCAGCAGCCGCCCGGGGGGCCACACTGAAGCTTTCTTT. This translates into CASSRPGGHTEAFF.

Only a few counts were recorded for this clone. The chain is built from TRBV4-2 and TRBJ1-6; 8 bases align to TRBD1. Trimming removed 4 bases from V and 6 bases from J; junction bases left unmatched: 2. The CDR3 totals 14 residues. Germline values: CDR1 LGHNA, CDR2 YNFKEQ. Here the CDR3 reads CASSPDRVNSPLHF. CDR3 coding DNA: TGTGCCAGCAGCCCGGACAGGGTTAATTCACCCCTCCACTTT.

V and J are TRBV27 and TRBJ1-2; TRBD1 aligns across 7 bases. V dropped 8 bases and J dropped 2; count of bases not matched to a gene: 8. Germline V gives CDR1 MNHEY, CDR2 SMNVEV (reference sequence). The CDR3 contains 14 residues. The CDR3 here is CASRRTGVNYGYTF. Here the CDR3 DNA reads TGTGCCAGCCGGCGAACAGGGGTGAACTATGGCTACACCTTC.

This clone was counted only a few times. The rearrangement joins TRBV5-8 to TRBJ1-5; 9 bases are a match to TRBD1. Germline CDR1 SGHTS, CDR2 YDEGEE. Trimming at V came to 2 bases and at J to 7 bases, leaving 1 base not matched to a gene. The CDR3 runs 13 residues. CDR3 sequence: CASSLDRGQPQHF. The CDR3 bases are TGTGCCAGCAGCTTAGACAGGGGGCAGCCCCAGCATTTT.

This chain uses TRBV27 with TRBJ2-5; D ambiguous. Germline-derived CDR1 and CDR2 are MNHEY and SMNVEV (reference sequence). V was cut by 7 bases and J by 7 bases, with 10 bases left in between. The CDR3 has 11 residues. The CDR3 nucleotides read TGTGCCAGCACCCATCGGAGGACCCAGTACTTC. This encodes CASTHRRTQYF.

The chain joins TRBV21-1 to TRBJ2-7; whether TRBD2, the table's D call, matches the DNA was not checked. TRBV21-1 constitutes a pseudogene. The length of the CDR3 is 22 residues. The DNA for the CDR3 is TGTGCCAGCAAGGAGCCCCTTAAAGTACGTAGCGTTCATATTTGTCAATACTACGAGCAGTACTTC. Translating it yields CASKEPLKVRSVHICQYYEQYF.

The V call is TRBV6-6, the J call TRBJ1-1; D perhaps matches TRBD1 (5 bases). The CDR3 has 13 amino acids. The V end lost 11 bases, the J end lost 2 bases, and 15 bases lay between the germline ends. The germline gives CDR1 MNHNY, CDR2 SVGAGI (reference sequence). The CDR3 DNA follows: TGTGCCGCTAGTGCGGGGGACAACACTGAAGCTTTCTTT. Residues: CAASAGDNTEAFF.

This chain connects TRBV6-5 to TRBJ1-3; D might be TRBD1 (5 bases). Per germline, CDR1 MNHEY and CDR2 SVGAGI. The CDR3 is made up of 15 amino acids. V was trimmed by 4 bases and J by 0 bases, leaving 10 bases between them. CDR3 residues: CASSSGTYSGNTIYF. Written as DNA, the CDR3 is TGTGCCAGCAGTTCTGGGACTTACTCTGGAAACACCATATATTTT.

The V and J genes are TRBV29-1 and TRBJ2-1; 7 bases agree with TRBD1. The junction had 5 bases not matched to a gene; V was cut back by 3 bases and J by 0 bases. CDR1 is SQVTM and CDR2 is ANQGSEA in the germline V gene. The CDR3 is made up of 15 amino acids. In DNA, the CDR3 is TGCAGCGTTGACAGGGGACAGAGCTCCTACAATGAGCAGTTCTTC. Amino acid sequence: CSVDRGQSSYNEQFF.

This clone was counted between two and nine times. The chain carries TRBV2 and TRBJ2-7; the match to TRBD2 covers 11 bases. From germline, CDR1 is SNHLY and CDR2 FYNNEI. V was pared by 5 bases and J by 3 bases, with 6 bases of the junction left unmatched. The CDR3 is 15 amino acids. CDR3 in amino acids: CASSITSGSFYEQYF. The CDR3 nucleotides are TGTGCCAGCAGTATCACTAGCGGGAGTTTCTACGAGCAGTACTTC.

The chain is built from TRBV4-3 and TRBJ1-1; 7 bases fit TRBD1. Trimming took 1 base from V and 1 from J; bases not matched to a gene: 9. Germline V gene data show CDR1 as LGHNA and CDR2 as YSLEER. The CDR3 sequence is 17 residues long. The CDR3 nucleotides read TGCGCCAGCAGCCAAGCAAGTGACAGGGCCACGAACACTGAAGCTTTCTTT. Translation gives CASSQASDRATNTEAFF.

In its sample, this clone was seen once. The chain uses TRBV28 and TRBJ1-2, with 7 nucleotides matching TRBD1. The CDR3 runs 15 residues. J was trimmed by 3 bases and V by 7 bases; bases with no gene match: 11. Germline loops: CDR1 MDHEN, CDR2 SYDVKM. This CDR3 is CASNTPGQTYYGYTF. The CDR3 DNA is TGTGCCAGCAACACTCCGGGACAGACCTACTATGGCTACACCTTC.

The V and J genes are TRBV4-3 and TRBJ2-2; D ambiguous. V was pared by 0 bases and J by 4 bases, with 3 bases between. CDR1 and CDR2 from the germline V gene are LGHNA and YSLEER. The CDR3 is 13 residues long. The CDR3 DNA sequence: TGCGCCAGCAGCCAAGACTTCACCGGGGAGCTGTTTTTT. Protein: CASSQDFTGELFF.

CDR3: CASKSRVAYNEKLFF. CDR3 nucleotide sequence: TGTGCCAGTAAGAGCCGGGTCGCCTATAATGAAAAACTGTTTTTT. The V call is TRBV19, the J call TRBJ1-4; unclear D gene. Trimming left V 7 bases short and J 4 bases short, with 16 bases between. The CDR3 sequence is 15 residues long. Germline CDR1 is LNHDA and CDR2 is SQIVND (reference sequence).

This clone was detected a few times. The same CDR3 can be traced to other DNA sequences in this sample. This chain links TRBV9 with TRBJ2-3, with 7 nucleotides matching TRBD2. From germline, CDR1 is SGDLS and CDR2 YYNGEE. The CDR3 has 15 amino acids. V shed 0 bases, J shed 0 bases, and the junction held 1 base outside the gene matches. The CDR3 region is CASSVEGGSTDTQYF. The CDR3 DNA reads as TGTGCCAGCAGCGTAGAGGGAGGGAGCACAGATACGCAGTATTTT.

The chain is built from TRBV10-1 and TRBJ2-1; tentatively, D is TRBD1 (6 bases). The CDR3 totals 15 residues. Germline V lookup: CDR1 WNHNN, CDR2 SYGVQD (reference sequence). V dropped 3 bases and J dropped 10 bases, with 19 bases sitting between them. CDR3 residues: CASSDGQGSNGEQFF. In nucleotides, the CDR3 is TGCGCCAGCAGTGACGGCCAGGGGTCCAATGGGGAGCAGTTCTTC.

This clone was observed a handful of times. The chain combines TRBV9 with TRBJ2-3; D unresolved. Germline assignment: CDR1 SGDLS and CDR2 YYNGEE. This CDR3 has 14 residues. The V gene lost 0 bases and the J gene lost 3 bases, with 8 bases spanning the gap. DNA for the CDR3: TGTGCCAGCAGCGTAGTCCCAGGTACAGATACGCAGTATTTT. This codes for CASSVVPGTDTQYF.

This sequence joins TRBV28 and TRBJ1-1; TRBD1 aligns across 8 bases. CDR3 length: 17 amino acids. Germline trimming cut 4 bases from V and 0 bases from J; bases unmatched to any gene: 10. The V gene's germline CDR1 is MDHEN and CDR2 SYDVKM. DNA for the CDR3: TGTGCCAGCAGTTCCCGACAGGGGCGAACCATGAACACTGAAGCTTTCTTT. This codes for CASSSRQGRTMNTEAFF.

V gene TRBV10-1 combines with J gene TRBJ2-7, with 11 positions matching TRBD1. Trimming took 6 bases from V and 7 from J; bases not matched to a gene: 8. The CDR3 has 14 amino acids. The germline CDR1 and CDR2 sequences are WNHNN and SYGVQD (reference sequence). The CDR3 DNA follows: TGCGCCAGCAGCGAGGGACAGGGGGGAGAGGAGCAGTACTTC. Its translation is CASSEGQGGEEQYF.

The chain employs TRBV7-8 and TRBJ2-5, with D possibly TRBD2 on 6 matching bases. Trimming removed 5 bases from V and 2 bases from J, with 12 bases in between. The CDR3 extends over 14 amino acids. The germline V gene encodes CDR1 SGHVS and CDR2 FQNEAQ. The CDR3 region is CASSLRLEQETQYF. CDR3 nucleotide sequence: TGTGCCAGCAGCCTAAGACTAGAACAAGAGACCCAGTACTTC.

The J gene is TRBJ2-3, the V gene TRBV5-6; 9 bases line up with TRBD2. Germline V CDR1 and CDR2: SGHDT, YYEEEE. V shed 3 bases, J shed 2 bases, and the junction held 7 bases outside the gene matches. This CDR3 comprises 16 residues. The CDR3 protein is CASSSGLARLTDTQYF. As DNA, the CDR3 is TGTGCCAGCAGCTCGGGACTAGCCCGTCTCACAGATACGCAGTATTTT.

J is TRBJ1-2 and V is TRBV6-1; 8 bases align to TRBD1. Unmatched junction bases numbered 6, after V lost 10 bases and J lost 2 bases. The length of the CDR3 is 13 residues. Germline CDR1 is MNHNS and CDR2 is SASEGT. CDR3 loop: CATRTGSNYGYTF. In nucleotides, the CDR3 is TGTGCCACCCGGACAGGGTCAAACTATGGCTACACCTTC.

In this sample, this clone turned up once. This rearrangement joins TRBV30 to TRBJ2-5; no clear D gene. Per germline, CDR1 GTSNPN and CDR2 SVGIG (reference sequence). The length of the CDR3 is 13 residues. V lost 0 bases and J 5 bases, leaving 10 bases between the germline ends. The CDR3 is CAWSVRMRETQYF. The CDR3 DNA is TGTGCCTGGAGTGTACGGATGAGGGAGACCCAGTACTTC.

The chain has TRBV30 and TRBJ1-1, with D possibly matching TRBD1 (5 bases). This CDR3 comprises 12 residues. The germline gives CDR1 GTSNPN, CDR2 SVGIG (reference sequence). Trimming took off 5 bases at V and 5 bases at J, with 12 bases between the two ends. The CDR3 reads CAWGRRGTEAFF. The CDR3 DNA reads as TGTGCCTGGGGTCGCCGGGGGACTGAAGCTTTCTTT.

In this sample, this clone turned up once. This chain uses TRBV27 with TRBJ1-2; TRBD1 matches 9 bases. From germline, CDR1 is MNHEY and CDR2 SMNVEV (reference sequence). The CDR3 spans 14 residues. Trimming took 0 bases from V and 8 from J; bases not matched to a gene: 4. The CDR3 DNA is TGTGCCAGCAGTTTATCGGGACAGGGTTACGGCTACACCTTC. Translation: CASSLSGQGYGYTF.

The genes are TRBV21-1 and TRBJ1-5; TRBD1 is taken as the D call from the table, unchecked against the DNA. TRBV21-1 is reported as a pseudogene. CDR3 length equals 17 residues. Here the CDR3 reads CASRGQGTNRRRQPQHF. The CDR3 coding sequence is TGTGCCAGCAGGGGACAGGGGACCAACCGGCGCCGTCAGCCCCAGCATTTT.

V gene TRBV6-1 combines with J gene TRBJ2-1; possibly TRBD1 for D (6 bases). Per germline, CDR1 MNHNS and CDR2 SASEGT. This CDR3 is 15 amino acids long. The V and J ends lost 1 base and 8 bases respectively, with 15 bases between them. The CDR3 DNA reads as TGTGCCAGCAGTGAAGGGGGGCGAAGGATCGATGAGCAGTTCTTC. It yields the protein CASSEGGRRIDEQFF.